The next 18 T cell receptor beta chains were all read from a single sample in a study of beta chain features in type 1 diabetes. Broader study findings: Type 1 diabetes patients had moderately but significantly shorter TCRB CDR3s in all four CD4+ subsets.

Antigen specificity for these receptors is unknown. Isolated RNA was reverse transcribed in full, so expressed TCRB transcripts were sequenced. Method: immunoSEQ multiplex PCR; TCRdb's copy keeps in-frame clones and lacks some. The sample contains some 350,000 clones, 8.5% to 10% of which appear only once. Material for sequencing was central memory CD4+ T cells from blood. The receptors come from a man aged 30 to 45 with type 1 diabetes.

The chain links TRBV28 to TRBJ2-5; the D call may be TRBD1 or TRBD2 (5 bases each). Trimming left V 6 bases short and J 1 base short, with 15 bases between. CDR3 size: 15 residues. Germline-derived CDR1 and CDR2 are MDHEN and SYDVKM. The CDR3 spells CASSRSGTAQETQYF. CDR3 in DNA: TGTGCCAGCAGCCGGAGTGGGACGGCCCAAGAGACCCAGTACTTC.

The CDR3 spells CASRVGLAGGDTQYF. Here the CDR3 DNA reads TGTGCCAGCAGGGTAGGCCTAGCGGGAGGGGATACGCAGTATTTT. The chain has TRBV5-6 and TRBJ2-3, with TRBD2 identical over 12 bases. V was clipped by 5 bases and J by 6 bases; unmatched bases: 7. Germline V gene lookup returns CDR1 SGHDT and CDR2 YYEEEE. The CDR3 spans 15 residues.

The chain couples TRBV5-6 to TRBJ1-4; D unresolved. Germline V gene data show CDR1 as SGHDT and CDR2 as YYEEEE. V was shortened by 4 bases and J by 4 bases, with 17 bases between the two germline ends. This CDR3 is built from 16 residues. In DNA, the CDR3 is TGTGCCAGCAGCCCGGGTGTGGACCCTGATAATGAAAAACTGTTTTTT. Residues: CASSPGVDPDNEKLFF.

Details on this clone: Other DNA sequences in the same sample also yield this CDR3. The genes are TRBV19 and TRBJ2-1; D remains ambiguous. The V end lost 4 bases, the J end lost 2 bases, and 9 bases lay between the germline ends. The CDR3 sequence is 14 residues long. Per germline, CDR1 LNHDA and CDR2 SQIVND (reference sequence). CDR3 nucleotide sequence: TGTGCCAGTAGTAAGGGCGCGGCCTACAATGAGCAGTTCTTC. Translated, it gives CASSKGAAYNEQFF.

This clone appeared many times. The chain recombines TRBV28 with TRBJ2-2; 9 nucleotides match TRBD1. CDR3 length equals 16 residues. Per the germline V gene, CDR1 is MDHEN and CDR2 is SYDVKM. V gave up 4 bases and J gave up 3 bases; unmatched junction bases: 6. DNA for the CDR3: TGTGCCAGCAGTTCATCCGACAGGGGGGACACCGGGGAGCTGTTTTTT. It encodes CASSSSDRGDTGELFF.

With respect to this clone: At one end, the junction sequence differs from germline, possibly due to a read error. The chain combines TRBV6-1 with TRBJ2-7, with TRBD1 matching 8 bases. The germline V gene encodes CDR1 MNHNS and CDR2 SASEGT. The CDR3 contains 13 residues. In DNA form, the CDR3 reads TGTGCCATCAGTGGGGGACAGGCGGCCGAGCAGTACTTC. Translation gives CAISGGQAAEQYF.

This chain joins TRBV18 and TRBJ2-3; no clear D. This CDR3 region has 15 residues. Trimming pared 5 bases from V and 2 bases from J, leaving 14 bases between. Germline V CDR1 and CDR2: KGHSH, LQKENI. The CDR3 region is CASSSYLADTDTQYF. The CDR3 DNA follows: TGTGCCAGCTCATCCTACTTGGCGGACACAGATACGCAGTATTTT.

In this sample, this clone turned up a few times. Written as DNA, the CDR3 is TGTGCCAGCAGTTTCGGGACTAGTCACAATGAGCAGTTCTTC. This gives the protein CASSFGTSHNEQFF. The gene calls are TRBV21-1 and TRBJ2-1; the table names TRBD2, a call not compared with the DNA. TRBV21-1 is described as a pseudogene. This CDR3 is built from 14 residues.

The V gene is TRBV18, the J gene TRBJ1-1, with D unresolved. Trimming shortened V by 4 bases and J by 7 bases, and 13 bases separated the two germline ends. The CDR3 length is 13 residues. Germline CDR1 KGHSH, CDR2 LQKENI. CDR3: CASSLDGVREAFF. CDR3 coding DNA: TGTGCCAGCTCACTCGACGGTGTACGTGAAGCTTTCTTT.

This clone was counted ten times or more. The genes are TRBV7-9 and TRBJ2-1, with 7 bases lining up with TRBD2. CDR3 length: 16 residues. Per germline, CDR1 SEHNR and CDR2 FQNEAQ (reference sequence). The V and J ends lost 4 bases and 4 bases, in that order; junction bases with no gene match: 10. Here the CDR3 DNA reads TGTGCCAGCAGCTCGGCCCGTGCTAGCGGATACAATGAGCAGTTCTTC. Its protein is CASSSARASGYNEQFF.

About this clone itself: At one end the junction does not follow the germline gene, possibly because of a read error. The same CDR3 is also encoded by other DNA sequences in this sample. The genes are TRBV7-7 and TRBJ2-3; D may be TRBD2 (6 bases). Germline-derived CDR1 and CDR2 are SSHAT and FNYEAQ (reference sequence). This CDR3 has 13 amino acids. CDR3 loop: CASSLAEADTQYF. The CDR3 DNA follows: TGTGCTAGCAGCTTAGCGGAGGCAGATACGCAGTATTTT.

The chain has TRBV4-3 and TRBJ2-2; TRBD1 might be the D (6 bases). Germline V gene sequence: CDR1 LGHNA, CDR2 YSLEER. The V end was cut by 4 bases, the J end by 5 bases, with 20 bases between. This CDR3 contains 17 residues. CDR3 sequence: CASSPWEYPQGTGELFF. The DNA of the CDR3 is TGCGCCAGCAGCCCATGGGAGTACCCGCAGGGGACCGGGGAGCTGTTTTTT.

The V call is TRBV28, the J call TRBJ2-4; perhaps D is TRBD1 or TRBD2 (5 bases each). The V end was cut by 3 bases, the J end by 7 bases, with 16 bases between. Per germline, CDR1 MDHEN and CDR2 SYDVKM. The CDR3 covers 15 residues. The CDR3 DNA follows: TGTGCCAGCAGTTTGCCCCCGGGGACCCGGAACATTCAGTACTTC. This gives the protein CASSLPPGTRNIQYF.

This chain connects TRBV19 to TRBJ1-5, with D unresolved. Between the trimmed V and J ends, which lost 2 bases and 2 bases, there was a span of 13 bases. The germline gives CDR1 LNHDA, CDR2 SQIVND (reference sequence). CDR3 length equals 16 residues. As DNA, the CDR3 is TGTGCCAGTAGTATACCCGGAGGTGGGGGCAATCAGCCCCAGCATTTT. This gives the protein CASSIPGGGGNQPQHF. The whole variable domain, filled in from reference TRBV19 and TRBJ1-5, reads DGGITQSPKYLFRKEGQNVTLSCEQNLNHDAMYWYRQDPGQGLRLIYYSQIVNDFQKGDIAEGYSVSREKKESFPLTVTSAQKNPTAFYLCASSIPGGGGNQPQHFGDGTRLSIL.

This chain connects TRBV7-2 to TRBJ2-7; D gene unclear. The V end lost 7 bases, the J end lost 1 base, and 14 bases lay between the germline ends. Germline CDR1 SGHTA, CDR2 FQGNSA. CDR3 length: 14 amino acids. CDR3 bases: TGTGCCAGCACCCGTAAAGATGGGTCCTACGAGCAGTACTTC. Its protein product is CASTRKDGSYEQYF.

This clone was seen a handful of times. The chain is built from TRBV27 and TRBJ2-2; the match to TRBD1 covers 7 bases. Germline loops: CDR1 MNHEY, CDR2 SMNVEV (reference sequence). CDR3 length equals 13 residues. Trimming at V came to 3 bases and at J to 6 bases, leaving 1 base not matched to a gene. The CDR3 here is CASSFGQAGELFF. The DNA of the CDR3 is TGTGCCAGCAGTTTCGGACAGGCCGGGGAGCTGTTTTTT.

CDR3 coding DNA: TGTGCCAGCAGCTTTATAGGGCTCAATGAAAAACTGTTTTTT. It encodes CASSFIGLNEKLFF. This chain links TRBV11-2 with TRBJ1-4; D not certain. V was shortened by 3 bases and J by 5 bases, with 10 bases between the two germline ends. CDR1 SGHAT and CDR2 FQNNGV come from the germline V gene. The CDR3 consists of 14 residues. Full variable domain (missing parts from reference TRBV11-2 and TRBJ1-4): EAGVAQSPRYKIIEKRQSVAFWCNPISGHATLYWYQQILGQGPKLLIQFQNNGVVDDSQLPKDRFSAERLKGVDSTLKIQPAKLEDSAVYLCASSFIGLNEKLFFGSGTQLSVL.

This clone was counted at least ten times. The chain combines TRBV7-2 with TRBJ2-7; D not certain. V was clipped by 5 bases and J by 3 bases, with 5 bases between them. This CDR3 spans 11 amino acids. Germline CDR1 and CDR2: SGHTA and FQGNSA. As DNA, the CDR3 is TGTGCCAGCAGCCCATTCTACGAGCAGTACTTC. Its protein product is CASSPFYEQYF.